The 12 T cell receptor beta chains below come from one sample, sequenced in a study of PD-1 blockade in classical Hodgkin lymphoma. Time point given: cycle 4 day 1 (C4D1), after more than 5 weeks of nivolumab. After autologous stem cell transplantation all patients relapsed, and prior brentuximab vedotin exposure differed between cohorts. Clones were sequenced by immunoSEQ multiplex PCR, and TCRdb holds only the in-frame ones, with some missing. Among around 25,000 clones listed, more than 75% were seen once. This specimen consisted of peripheral blood mononuclear cells (PBMCs), obtained before the fourth cycle of nivolumab. The receptors here all came from a human donor with classical Hodgkin lymphoma.

This chain links TRBV7-9 with TRBJ2-7; a possible D gene is TRBD1 (6 bases). CDR3 length equals 15 residues. CDR1 and CDR2 from the germline V gene are SEHNR and FQNEAQ (reference sequence). V was pared by 4 bases and J by 0 bases, with 13 bases between. CDR3 DNA: TGTGCCAGCAGCTCCTTCCGGGACACCTCCTACGAGCAGTACTTC. Amino acid sequence: CASSSFRDTSYEQYF.

The V gene is TRBV6-6, the J gene TRBJ1-2; 7 positions agree with TRBD1. CDR3 length: 12 amino acids. Germline-derived CDR1 and CDR2 are MNHNY and SVGAGI (reference sequence). The V and J ends lost 4 bases and 8 bases, in that order; junction bases with no gene match: 4. The CDR3 sequence is CASSSQGDGYTF. CDR3 sequence (DNA): TGTGCCAGCAGTTCTCAGGGGGACGGCTACACCTTC.

The V call is TRBV2, the J call TRBJ2-7; D remains unclear. Per the germline V gene, CDR1 is SNHLY and CDR2 is FYNNEI. The ends were cut back, 6 bases at V and 3 bases at J, with 6 bases in the middle. This CDR3 is built from 11 residues. This CDR3 reads CASRTNYEQYF. CDR3 DNA: TGTGCCAGCAGGACGAACTACGAGCAGTACTTC.

V is TRBV30 and J is TRBJ1-2, with D possibly being TRBD1 (5 bases). V was clipped by 5 bases and J by 5 bases, with 9 bases between them. CDR3 length: 11 residues. Germline CDR1 reads GTSNPN; CDR2 reads SVGIG (reference sequence). The CDR3 protein is CAWGTNYGYTF. The CDR3 nucleotides read TGTGCCTGGGGGACGAATTATGGCTACACCTTC.

The chain couples TRBV5-1 to TRBJ1-2; TRBD1 matches at 10 bases. Germline loops: CDR1 SGHRS, CDR2 YFSETQ. The CDR3 has 17 amino acids. V shed 0 bases and J 4 bases; nucleotides not matched to a gene: 9. The DNA for the CDR3 is TGCGCCAGCAGCTTGGGGCCCTTGGGACAGGGGATCTATGGCTACACCTTC. Protein sequence: CASSLGPLGQGIYGYTF.

The chain employs TRBV11-1 and TRBJ2-3; D ambiguous. Per the germline V gene, CDR1 is SGHAT and CDR2 is FQDESV (reference sequence). CDR3 size: 14 residues. The V end was cut by 0 bases, the J end by 4 bases, with 8 bases between. This chain's CDR3 is CASSLAISADTQYF. The CDR3 region has the DNA TGTGCCAGCAGCTTAGCGATAAGCGCAGATACGCAGTATTTT.

The gene calls are TRBV30 and TRBJ2-5, with D uncertain. V shed 0 bases and J shed 3 bases, with 14 bases lying between them. Germline V lookup: CDR1 GTSNPN, CDR2 SVGIG (reference sequence). The CDR3 is 15 residues long. The CDR3 region has the DNA TGTGCCTGGAGTGTACAACGAAGGGCCAAAGAGACCCAGTACTTC. This encodes CAWSVQRRAKETQYF.

This rearrangement joins TRBV19 to TRBJ2-4, with 9 positions matching TRBD2. CDR3 length: 16 residues. Per germline, CDR1 LNHDA and CDR2 SQIVND (reference sequence). Trimming cost V 3 bases and J 1 base; bases outside gene matches: 4. In DNA form, the CDR3 reads TGTGCCAGTAGTATTCGGCTAGCGGGGGCCAAAAACATTCAGTACTTC. It specifies CASSIRLAGAKNIQYF.

The chain links TRBV6-5 to TRBJ2-1; D gene ambiguous. The CDR3 sequence is 15 residues long. V was shortened by 5 bases and J by 0 bases, with 11 bases between the two germline ends. Germline CDR1 is MNHEY and CDR2 is SVGAGI. CDR3 bases: TGTGCCAGCAGTCCGGCTTTGAGCTCCTACAATGAGCAGTTCTTC. Amino acids: CASSPALSSYNEQFF.

This clone was counted only a few times. Here the CDR3 DNA reads TGCGCCAGATCGACCGACAGTACCCTTCGCAATCAGCCCCAGCATTTT. This translates into CARSTDSTLRNQPQHF. The chain employs TRBV10-1 and TRBJ1-5, with a tentative D call TRBD1 (5 bases). The CDR3 covers 16 residues. The germline CDR1 and CDR2 sequences are WNHNN and SYGVQD (reference sequence). Trimming left V 9 bases short and J 2 bases short, with 20 bases between.

The V call is TRBV6-5, the J call TRBJ2-1; the D is unclear. Germline-derived CDR1 and CDR2 are MNHEY and SVGAGI. V dropped 5 bases and J dropped 7 bases, with 12 bases sitting between them. The CDR3 consists of 13 residues. The CDR3 is CASSPIPLNEQFF. The CDR3 DNA is TGTGCCAGCAGTCCCATCCCTCTGAATGAGCAGTTCTTC.

The rearrangement joins TRBV11-1 to TRBJ2-7, with TRBD2 as a possible D gene (6 bases). There are 15 residues in the CDR3. Germline lookup yields CDR1 SGHAT and CDR2 FQDESV (reference sequence). The V and J ends lost 1 base and 3 bases respectively, with 13 bases between them. The CDR3 sequence: CASSLGPAGIYEQYF. DNA for the CDR3: TGTGCCAGCAGCTTAGGCCCTGCGGGAATCTACGAGCAGTACTTC.